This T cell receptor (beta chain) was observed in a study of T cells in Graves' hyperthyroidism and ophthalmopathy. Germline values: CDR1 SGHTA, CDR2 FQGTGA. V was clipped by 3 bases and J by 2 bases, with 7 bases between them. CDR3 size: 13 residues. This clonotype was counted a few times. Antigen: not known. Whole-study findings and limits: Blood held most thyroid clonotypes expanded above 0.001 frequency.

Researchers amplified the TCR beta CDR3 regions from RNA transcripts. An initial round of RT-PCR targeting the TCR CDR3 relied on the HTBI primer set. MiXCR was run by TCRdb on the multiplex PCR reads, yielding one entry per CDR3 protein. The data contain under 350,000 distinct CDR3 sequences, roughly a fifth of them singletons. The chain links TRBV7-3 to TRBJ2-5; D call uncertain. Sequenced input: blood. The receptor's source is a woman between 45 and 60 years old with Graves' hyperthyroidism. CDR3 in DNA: TGTGCCAGCAGCTTCGAGTTTCAAGAGACCCAGTACTTC. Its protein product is CASSFEFQETQYF.